The rows below give T cell receptor beta chains drawn from one sample of a study of blood T cell repertoires in COVID-19. TCRdb's copy holds only in-frame clones and misses some; the assay was immunoSEQ multiplex PCR. In the table there are a few hundred thousand clones, 80% to 90% of which are singletons. Sequencing was done on a sample of PBMCs or T cells enriched from blood (not recorded which). The receptors here all came from a man aged 18-30 years who had recovered from COVID-19. Each CDR3 is given with its conserved first and last residue. The D gene is left open where the match is weak. Clone size is given for some rows only: seen once, a few or many times, or a class if the clone is expanded.

D,V,J,size,CDR3,DNA
.,TRBV5-4,TRBJ2-5,.,CASSFRAEETQYF,TGTGCCAGCAGCTTCAGGGCAGAAGAGACCCAGTACTTC
TRBD1,TRBV5-1,TRBJ2-7,.,CASSLRQGAYEQYF,TGCGCCAGCAGCCTCAGGCAGGGGGCCTACGAGCAGTACTTC
TRBD2,TRBV3-1/TRBV3-2,TRBJ2-7,.,CASSLGLAGAEQYF,TGTGCCAGCAGCCTTGGACTAGCGGGAGCTGAGCAGTACTTC
.,TRBV3-1/TRBV3-2,TRBJ2-7,once,CASSHPLRDEQYF,TGTGCCAGCAGCCATCCTCTCAGGGACGAGCAGTACTTC
.,TRBV5-6,TRBJ1-2,.,CASRSITEYYGYTF,TGTGCCAGCAGGTCAATCACAGAGTACTATGGCTACACCTTC
TRBD1,TRBV19,TRBJ1-1,.,CASSIYRGVTEAFF,TGTGCCAGTAGTATCTACAGGGGCGTCACTGAAGCTTTCTTT
.,TRBV10-3,TRBJ1-4,.,CAINRALNEKLFF,TGTGCCATCAACAGGGCGCTGAATGAAAAACTGTTTTTT
.,TRBV5-5,TRBJ1-2,.,CASSPLGGKDYGYTF,TGTGCCAGCAGCCCCCTAGGGGGAAAAGACTATGGCTACACCTTC
TRBD2,TRBV7-2,TRBJ2-2,.,CASSFELAGTGELFF,TGTGCCAGCAGCTTTGAACTAGCGGGAACCGGGGAGCTGTTTTTT
.,TRBV7-9,TRBJ2-7,.,CASSLTAALWYEQYF,TGTGCCAGCAGCTTGACAGCAGCTCTATGGTACGAGCAGTACTTC
TRBD1,TRBV5-1,TRBJ1-2,.,CASSLDQGEISYGYTF,TGCGCCAGCAGCTTGGATCAGGGGGAAATAAGCTATGGCTACACCTTC
.,TRBV3-1/TRBV3-2,TRBJ2-1,.,CASALEGGLGEQFF,TGTGCCAGCGCTCTGGAGGGGGGGCTCGGTGAGCAGTTCTTC
.,TRBV18,TRBJ1-1,.,CASSPTGGSEAFF,TGTGCCAGCTCACCGACCGGGGGTTCTGAAGCTTTCTTT
.,TRBV3-1/TRBV3-2,TRBJ1-3,.,CASSQDLSGNTIYF,TGTGCCAGCAGCCAAGATCTGTCGGGAAACACCATATATTTT
.,TRBV27,TRBJ2-7,.,CASSSPAEMAGVHEQYF,TGTGCCAGCAGTTCCCCCGCCGAAATGGCCGGGGTCCACGAGCAGTACTTC
TRBD2,TRBV14,TRBJ2-1,.,CASSQPGLAGDGGEQFF,TGTGCCAGCAGCCAACCGGGACTAGCGGGAGATGGGGGTGAGCAGTTCTTC
TRBD1,TRBV11-1,TRBJ2-7,few,CASSLDRGYLYEQYF,TGTGCCAGCAGCTTAGACAGGGGATACCTCTACGAGCAGTACTTC
TRBD2,TRBV7-9,TRBJ2-1,.,CASRSGGRGEQFF,TGTGCCAGCAGGTCCGGGGGGAGGGGTGAGCAGTTCTTC
.,TRBV11-2,TRBJ1-5,.,CASSSTPTGRNQPQHF,TGTGCCAGCAGCTCTACCCCGACAGGACGAAATCAGCCCCAGCATTTT
TRBD2,TRBV7-3,TRBJ2-1,.,CASSPRLAGDYNEQFF,TGTGCCAGCAGCCCGCGACTAGCGGGTGACTACAATGAGCAGTTCTTC
TRBD1,TRBV5-1,TRBJ2-7,.,CASSWSSGQVYEQYF,TGCGCCAGCAGCTGGTCATCGGGACAGGTCTACGAGCAGTACTTC
.,TRBV5-6,TRBJ2-7,.,CASSLWQYISYEQYF,TGTGCCAGCAGCTTGTGGCAGTATATCTCCTACGAGCAGTACTTC
.,TRBV7-9,TRBJ1-5,.,CASSSLGAGTNQPQHF,TGTGCCAGCAGCTCCCTGGGGGCAGGGACGAATCAGCCCCAGCATTTT
.,TRBV5-6,TRBJ2-4,.,CASSLVGRENIQYF,TGTGCCAGCAGCTTAGTCGGCAGGGAAAACATTCAGTACTTC
TRBD2,TRBV18,TRBJ2-7,.,CASSPGLAGSEQYF,TGTGCCAGCTCTCCCGGACTAGCGGGTAGCGAGCAGTACTTC
.,TRBV24-1,TRBJ1-6,.,CATSVSNRFSYNSPLHF,TGTGCCACCAGTGTCTCTAACAGGTTCTCCTATAATTCACCCCTCCACTTT
TRBD2,TRBV11-3,TRBJ2-1,.,CASSPTRGGRVHNEQFF,TGTGCCAGCAGCCCTACCCGTGGCGGGAGGGTACACAATGAGCAGTTCTTC
TRBD1,TRBV28,TRBJ2-7,.,CASSLGQGKGSYEQYF,TGTGCCAGCAGTTTGGGACAGGGTAAGGGCTCCTACGAGCAGTACTTC
TRBD1,TRBV5-1,TRBJ2-7,.,CASSLSGQGGEQYF,TGCGCCAGCAGCTTGTCGGGACAGGGGGGAGAGCAGTACTTC
TRBD1,TRBV3-1/TRBV3-2,TRBJ1-5,.,CASSLGTGVNQPQHF,TGTGCCAGCAGCCTCGGGACAGGGGTTAATCAGCCCCAGCATTTT
.,TRBV28,TRBJ1-2,.,CASSLSGSTFANYGYTF,TGTGCCAGCAGTTTATCAGGGTCGACCTTCGCTAACTATGGCTACACCTTC
.,TRBV19,TRBJ2-2,.,CASSIVPGANTGELFF,TGTGCCAGTAGTATCGTTCCGGGAGCTAACACCGGGGAGCTGTTTTTT
.,TRBV5-5,TRBJ1-6,.,CASSLQYYNSPLHF,TGTGCCAGCAGCCTTCAGTACTATAATTCACCCCTCCACTTT
TRBD2,TRBV6-5,TRBJ2-5,once,CASSFGTSGRETQYF,TGTGCCAGCAGTTTCGGGACTAGCGGTAGAGAGACCCAGTACTTC
TRBD2,TRBV29-1,TRBJ2-7,.,CSAFGLAGGHEQYF,TGCAGCGCCTTCGGACTAGCGGGAGGGCACGAGCAGTACTTC
.,TRBV30,TRBJ2-7,.,CAWSRIAGSYEQYF,TGTGCCTGGAGTAGGATCGCGGGCTCCTACGAGCAGTACTTC
TRBD2,TRBV11-2,TRBJ2-5,.,CASSLGTRTSGKIWETQYF,TGTGCCAGCAGCTTAGGGACCCGGACTAGCGGGAAAATATGGGAGACCCAGTACTTC
TRBD1,TRBV29-1,TRBJ1-1,.,CSAFRDRGDAEAFF,TGCAGCGCCTTCCGGGACAGGGGAGACGCTGAAGCTTTCTTT
.,TRBV5-5,TRBJ2-7,.,CASSPRTVSYEQYF,TGTGCCAGCAGCCCTCGGACAGTATCCTACGAGCAGTACTTC
.,TRBV6-5,TRBJ2-7,.,CASTLRHNIDYEQYF,TGTGCCAGCACCCTCCGACATAACATAGACTACGAGCAGTACTTC
TRBD2,TRBV5-6,TRBJ2-1,.,CASSLGLAGYNEQFF,TGTGCCAGCAGTCTAGGACTAGCGGGGTACAATGAGCAGTTCTTC
TRBD1,TRBV3-1/TRBV3-2,TRBJ1-4,.,CASSQGQTNEKLFF,TGTGCCAGCAGCCAGGGACAGACTAATGAAAAACTGTTTTTT
.,TRBV3-1/TRBV3-2,TRBJ1-4,.,CASSQVRGNEKLFF,TGTGCCAGCAGCCAAGTGCGGGGGAATGAAAAACTGTTTTTT
.,TRBV2,TRBJ1-2,.,CASTTGPNYGYTF,TGTGCCAGCACTACAGGGCCCAACTATGGCTACACCTTC
TRBD2,TRBV10-3,TRBJ2-3,.,CAIRRLAHSTDTQYF,TGTGCCATCAGGAGACTAGCGCATAGCACAGATACGCAGTATTTT
.,TRBV28,TRBJ1-6,.,CATGRSPYNSPLHF,TGTGCCACTGGCCGTTCCCCCTATAATTCACCCCTCCACTTT
.,TRBV4-2,TRBJ1-1,.,CASSQVEGGTEAFF,TGTGCCAGCAGCCAAGTCGAGGGGGGGACTGAAGCTTTCTTT
.,TRBV4-1,TRBJ2-2,.,CASSQQEVIAGELFF,TGCGCCAGCAGCCAACAGGAAGTTATAGCCGGGGAGCTGTTTTTT
TRBD1,TRBV4-1,TRBJ1-6,few,CASSQEQGVSPLHF,TGCGCCAGCAGCCAAGAACAGGGGGTGTCACCCCTCCACTTT
.,TRBV6-2/TRBV6-3,TRBJ1-5,.,CASSSTPFGDQPQHF,TGTGCCAGCAGTTCGACTCCTTTCGGGGATCAGCCCCAGCATTTT
TRBD1,TRBV7-9,TRBJ1-6,.,CASSLGGTGTYNSPLHF,TGTGCCAGCAGCTTAGGAGGGACAGGGACTTATAATTCACCCCTCCACTTT
TRBD1,TRBV5-3,TRBJ2-7,.,CARSLGSTGAREQYF,TGTGCCAGAAGCTTGGGGTCGACAGGGGCGAGGGAGCAGTACTTC
TRBD1,TRBV29-1,TRBJ2-7,.,CSATGGYF,TGCAGCGCGACAGGGGGGTACTTC
TRBD1,TRBV5-1,TRBJ1-2,.,CASSLADRVYGYTF,TGCGCCAGCAGCTTGGCGGACAGGGTCTATGGCTACACCTTC